The 4 T cell receptor beta chains in this list originate from one sample, sequenced in a study of blood T cells in healthy people across ages. Combining a sample-barcoded 5' primer with a J-beta primer mix, a second PCR ran for about 7 to 11 cycles. MiXCR, run by TCRdb on the 5' RACE reads, gives a single entry per CDR3 protein. The top ten hold around 3.6% of the sample, which has 800,000 or so distinct CDR3 sequences, around 25% seen once. This same sample was also part of a study on T cells of mothers and their children.

Source material: blood. These receptors all stem from a boy between 10 and 17 years old in good health.

This chain uses TRBV28 with TRBJ2-7; 8 nucleotides align to TRBD2. CDR3 length: 15 residues. Trimming cost V 7 bases and J 5 bases; bases outside gene matches: 13. Germline V gives CDR1 MDHEN, CDR2 SYDVKM. The CDR3 sequence: CASNLKAGDVNEQYF. The CDR3 DNA follows: TGTGCCAGCAACCTAAAAGCGGGAGATGTGAACGAGCAGTACTTC.

This clonotype was seen only a few times. The J gene is TRBJ2-1, the V gene TRBV10-3, with TRBD1 as a possible D gene (6 bases). The DNA end is more similar to TRBJ2-5, so the J call may be wrong. The CDR3 runs 14 residues. Per germline, CDR1 ENHRY and CDR2 SYGVKD. The CDR3 protein is CAISETDSQETQYF. DNA for the CDR3: TGTGCCATCAGTGAGACGGACAGCCAAGAGACCCAGTACTTC.

The chain has TRBV28 and TRBJ2-7; weak D call: TRBD2 (5 bases). Trimming shortened V by 8 bases and J by 2 bases, and 22 bases separated the two germline ends. Germline CDR1 reads MDHEN; CDR2 reads SYDVKM. This CDR3 comprises 16 residues. The DNA of the CDR3 is TGTGCCAGCGAGACCATTGGGTACGGGATGACCTACGAGCAGTACTTC. The encoded protein is CASETIGYGMTYEQYF.

The chain combines TRBV20-1 with TRBJ2-5; a possible D gene is TRBD2 (5 bases). Germline CDR1 is DFQATT and CDR2 is SNEGSKA (reference sequence). The CDR3 covers 13 residues. V was cut by 6 bases and J by 7 bases, with 18 bases left in between. The CDR3 protein is CSAERQSGGTQYF. DNA of the CDR3: TGCAGTGCCGAACGACAATCCGGAGGGACCCAGTACTTC.